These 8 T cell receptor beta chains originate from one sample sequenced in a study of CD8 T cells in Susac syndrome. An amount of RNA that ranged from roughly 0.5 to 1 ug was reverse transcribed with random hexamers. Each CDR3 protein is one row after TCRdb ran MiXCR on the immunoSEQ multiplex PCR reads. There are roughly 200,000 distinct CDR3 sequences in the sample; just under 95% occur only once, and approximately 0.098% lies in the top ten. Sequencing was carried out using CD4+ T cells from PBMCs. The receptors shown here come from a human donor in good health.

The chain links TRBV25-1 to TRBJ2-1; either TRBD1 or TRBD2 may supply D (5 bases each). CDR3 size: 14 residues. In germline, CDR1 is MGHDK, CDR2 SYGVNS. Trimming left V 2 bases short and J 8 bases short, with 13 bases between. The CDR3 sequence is CASSEHGTGDEQFF. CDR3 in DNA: TGTGCCAGCAGTGAACACGGGACCGGTGATGAGCAGTTCTTC.

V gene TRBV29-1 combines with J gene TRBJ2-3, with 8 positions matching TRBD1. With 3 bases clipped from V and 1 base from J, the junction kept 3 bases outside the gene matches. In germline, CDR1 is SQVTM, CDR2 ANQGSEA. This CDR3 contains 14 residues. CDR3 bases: TGCAGCGTTGAGATGGGACAGGGCACAGATACGCAGTATTTT. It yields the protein CSVEMGQGTDTQYF.

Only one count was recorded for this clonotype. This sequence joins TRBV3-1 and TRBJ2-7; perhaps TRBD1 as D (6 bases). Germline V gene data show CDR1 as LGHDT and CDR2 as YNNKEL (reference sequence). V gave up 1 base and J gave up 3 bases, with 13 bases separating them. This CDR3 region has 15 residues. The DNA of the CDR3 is TGTGCCAGCAGCCAAGGACCGACAGGATACTACGAGCAGTACTTC. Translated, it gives CASSQGPTGYYEQYF.

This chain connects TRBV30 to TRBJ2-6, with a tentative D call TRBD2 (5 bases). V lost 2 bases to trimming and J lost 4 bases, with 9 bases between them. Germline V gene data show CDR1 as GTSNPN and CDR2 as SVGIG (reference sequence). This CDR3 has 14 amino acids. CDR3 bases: TGTGCCTGGAGTAAGAGGGCCGGGGCCAACGTCCTGACTTTC. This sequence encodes CAWSKRAGANVLTF.

CDR3 sequence: CASSTPRTGGADTQYF. CDR3 bases: TGCGCCAGCAGCACACCCCGGACAGGGGGCGCAGATACGCAGTATTTT. The rearrangement links TRBV5-1 to TRBJ2-3; 11 bases fit TRBD1. This CDR3 is 16 amino acids long. J gave up 4 bases and V 4 bases, and 8 bases lay outside the gene matches. CDR1 and CDR2 (germline): SGHRS, YFSETQ.

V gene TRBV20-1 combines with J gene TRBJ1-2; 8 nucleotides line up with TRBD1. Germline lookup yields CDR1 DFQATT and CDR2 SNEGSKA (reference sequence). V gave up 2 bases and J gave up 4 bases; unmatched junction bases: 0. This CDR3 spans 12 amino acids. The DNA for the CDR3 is TGCAGTGCTAGAACAGGGGGCTATGGCTACACCTTC. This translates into CSARTGGYGYTF.

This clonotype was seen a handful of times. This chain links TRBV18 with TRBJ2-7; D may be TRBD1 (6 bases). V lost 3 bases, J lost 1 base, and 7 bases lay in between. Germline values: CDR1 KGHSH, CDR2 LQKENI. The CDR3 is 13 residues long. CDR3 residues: CASSPGQSYEQYF. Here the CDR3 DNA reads TGTGCCAGCTCACCCGGACAGTCCTACGAGCAGTACTTC.

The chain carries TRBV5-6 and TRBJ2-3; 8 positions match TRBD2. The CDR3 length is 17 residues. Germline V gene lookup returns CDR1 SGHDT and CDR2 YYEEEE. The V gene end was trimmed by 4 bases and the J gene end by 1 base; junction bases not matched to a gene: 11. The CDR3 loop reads CASSTGPSAGGTDTQYF. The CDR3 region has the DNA TGTGCCAGCAGCACTGGACCCTCAGCGGGAGGCACAGATACGCAGTATTTT.